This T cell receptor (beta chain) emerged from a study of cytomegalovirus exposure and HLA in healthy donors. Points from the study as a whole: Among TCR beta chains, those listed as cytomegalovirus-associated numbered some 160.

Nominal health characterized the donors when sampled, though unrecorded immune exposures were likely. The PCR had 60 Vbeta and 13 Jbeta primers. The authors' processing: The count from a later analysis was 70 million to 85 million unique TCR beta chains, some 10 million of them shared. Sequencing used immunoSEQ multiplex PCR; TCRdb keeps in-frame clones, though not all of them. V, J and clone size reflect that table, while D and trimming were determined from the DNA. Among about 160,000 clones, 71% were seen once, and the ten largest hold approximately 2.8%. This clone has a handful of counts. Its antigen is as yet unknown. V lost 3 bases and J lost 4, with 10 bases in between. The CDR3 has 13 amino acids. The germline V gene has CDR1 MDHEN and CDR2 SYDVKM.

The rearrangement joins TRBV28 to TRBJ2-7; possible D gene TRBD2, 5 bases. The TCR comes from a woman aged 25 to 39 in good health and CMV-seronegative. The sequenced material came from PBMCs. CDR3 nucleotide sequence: TGTGCCAGCAGTTTTGCTCGCGGGTACGAGCAGTACTTC. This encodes CASSFARGYEQYF.